This T cell receptor (beta chain) came from a study of CD8 T cells in Susac syndrome. After extraction with the RNeasy kit, about 0.45 to 1 ug of the RNA was reverse transcribed using random hexamers. TCRdb passed the immunoSEQ multiplex PCR reads through MiXCR, listing each CDR3 protein once. The table has over 150,000 distinct CDR3 sequences, roughly 95% seen once. Trimming took 4 bases from V and 4 from J, leaving 10 bases between them. Germline CDR1 and CDR2: SQVTM and ANQGSEA. The CDR3 has 12 residues. Recently defined diagnostic criteria for definite or probable disease were fulfilled by Susac syndrome patients.

The specimen sequenced was CD4+ T cells from PBMCs. The TCR comes from a human donor with Susac syndrome. J is TRBJ1-2 and V is TRBV29-1, with unresolved D. The CDR3 loop is CSVAERGYGYTF. For the CDR3, the DNA is TGCAGCGTTGCAGAACGGGGCTATGGCTACACCTTC.